This entry lists 26 T cell receptor beta chains sequenced from one sample in a study of blood T cell repertoires in COVID-19. The table came from immunoSEQ multiplex PCR; TCRdb's copy has only in-frame clones and leaves some out. The sample has approximately 330,000 clones, roughly 87% seen once; the top ten hold 9.9%. Sequencing was performed on peripheral blood. Receptors were obtained from a man aged 30 to 45 with COVID-19, enrolled during active disease.

This sequence joins TRBV5-6 and TRBJ1-1; D ambiguous. Germline assignment: CDR1 SGHDT and CDR2 YYEEEE. The CDR3 contains 13 residues. Deletions cut 2 bases from V and 4 bases from J, with 9 bases between. For the CDR3, the DNA is TGTGCCAGCAGCTTTTCTGCGGGCACTGAAGCTTTCTTT. It translates to CASSFSAGTEAFF. Based on the CDR3 plus reference TRBV5-6 and TRBJ1-1, the full variable domain is DAGVTQSPTHLIKTRGQQVTLRCSPKSGHDTVSWYQQALGQGPQFIFQYYEEEERQRGNFPDRFSGHQFPNYSSELNVNALLLGDSALYLCASSFSAGTEAFFGQGTRLTVV.

The rearrangement joins TRBV30 to TRBJ2-1, with a tentative D call TRBD1 (6 bases). This CDR3 comprises 12 residues. The germline V and J ends were trimmed by 6 bases and 4 bases, with 10 bases remaining between them. Germline V gene data show CDR1 as GTSNPN and CDR2 as SVGIG (reference sequence). CDR3 DNA sequence: TGTGCCTGCACGGGACATTACAATGAGCAGTTCTTC. This gives the protein CACTGHYNEQFF.

V is TRBV2 and J is TRBJ2-3; 9 positions agree with TRBD2. CDR3 size: 16 residues. Germline CDR1 and CDR2: SNHLY and FYNNEI. Unmatched junction bases numbered 12, after V lost 6 bases and J lost 5 bases. The CDR3 protein is CASRPISGGGKDTQYF. In DNA, the CDR3 is TGTGCCAGCAGACCGATTAGCGGGGGCGGGAAAGATACGCAGTATTTT. Complete variable domain (other parts from reference TRBV2 and TRBJ2-3): EPEVTQTPSHQVTQMGQEVILRCVPISNHLYFYWYRQILGQKVEFLVSFYNNEISEKSEIFDDQFSVERPDGSNFTLKIRSTKLEDSAMYFCASRPISGGGKDTQYFGPGTRLTVL.

This clone showed up just a few times. The rearrangement uses TRBV10-1 and TRBJ2-2; D might be TRBD2 (6 bases). V was clipped by 0 bases and J by 0 bases, with 11 bases between them. CDR3 size: 17 residues. The germline V gene has CDR1 WNHNN and CDR2 SYGVQD (reference sequence). The CDR3 reads CASSESASAANTGELFF. CDR3 in DNA: TGCGCCAGCAGTGAGTCAGCTAGCGCAGCGAACACCGGGGAGCTGTTTTTT.

This clone has only one observation. CDR3 sequence (DNA): TGTGCCAGCAGTTTCTCCACAGGGAACTATGGCTACACCTTC. Translated, it gives CASSFSTGNYGYTF. The chain is built from TRBV27 and TRBJ1-2; TRBD1 might be the D (6 bases). The CDR3 runs 14 residues. The germline CDR1 and CDR2 sequences are MNHEY and SMNVEV (reference sequence). With 3 bases removed from V and 2 bases from J, the gap between germline ends came to 10 bases.

The V call is TRBV28, the J call TRBJ1-2; 7 bases match TRBD1. There are 14 residues in the CDR3. Trimming took 5 bases from V and 0 from J; bases not matched to a gene: 3. The germline CDR1 and CDR2 sequences are MDHEN and SYDVKM. For the CDR3, the DNA is TGTGCCAGCAGTCAGGACAGGCCTAACTATGGCTACACCTTC. This encodes CASSQDRPNYGYTF.

V and J are TRBV5-1 and TRBJ2-7; a possible D gene is TRBD2 (6 bases). V dropped 4 bases and J dropped 4 bases, with 15 bases sitting between them. This CDR3 contains 14 residues. CDR1 is SGHRS and CDR2 is YFSETQ in the germline V gene. The CDR3 region has the DNA TGCGCCAGCAGCCGGGACTCGAACTTTTACGAGCAGTACTTC. It translates to CASSRDSNFYEQYF.

This clone was counted between two and nine times. J is TRBJ1-5 and V is TRBV19; 7 nucleotides align to TRBD1. The CDR3 runs 15 residues. Looked up from germline, CDR1 is LNHDA and CDR2 is SQIVND (reference sequence). V lost 3 bases, J lost 5 bases, and 7 bases stayed unmatched. CDR3 sequence reads: CASSISWTGHQPQHF. For the CDR3, the DNA is TGTGCCAGTAGTATTAGTTGGACAGGTCATCAGCCCCAGCATTTT.

In its sample, this clone was seen once. The gene calls are TRBV14 and TRBJ1-1; tentatively, D is TRBD1 (6 bases). V was pared by 5 bases and J by 7 bases, with 11 bases between. The CDR3 totals 12 residues. Germline V lookup: CDR1 SGHDN, CDR2 FVKESK. CDR3 amino acids: CASSAQGIEAFF. CDR3 sequence (DNA): TGTGCCAGCAGCGCTCAGGGGATTGAAGCTTTCTTT.

V is TRBV24-1 and J is TRBJ2-3; D remains ambiguous. The V end lost 3 bases, the J end lost 8 bases, and 17 bases lay between the germline ends. The CDR3 is 15 amino acids. Germline V gene lookup returns CDR1 KGHDR and CDR2 SFDVKD. The CDR3 coding sequence is TGTGCCACCAGTGATCCGCCCCCAGAGGAGTCTACGCAGTATTTT. Its protein is CATSDPPPEESTQYF.

The V and J genes are TRBV5-1 and TRBJ2-5; 9 nucleotides line up with TRBD2. V lost 4 bases, J lost 4 bases, and 14 bases stayed unmatched. Germline V lookup: CDR1 SGHRS, CDR2 YFSETQ. This CDR3 comprises 17 residues. The CDR3 loop is CASSPGVGGGVVETQYF. CDR3 DNA sequence: TGCGCCAGCAGCCCCGGGGTCGGCGGGGGGGTCGTAGAGACCCAGTACTTC. The full variable domain, with the rest looked up from reference TRBV5-1 and TRBJ2-5, is KAGVTQTPRYLIKTRGQQVTLSCSPISGHRSVSWYQQTPGQGLQFLFEYFSETQRNKGNFPGRFSGRQFSNSRSEMNVSTLELGDSALYLCASSPGVGGGVVETQYFGPGTRLLVL.

The chain carries TRBV6-2 or TRBV6-3 and TRBJ2-3, with D maybe TRBD2 (5 bases). Germline lookup yields CDR1 MNHEY and CDR2 SVGEGT. The CDR3 extends over 15 amino acids. Trimming removed 4 bases from V and 2 bases from J, with 13 bases in between. The DNA of the CDR3 is TGTGCCAGCAGTTTACTAGTCCGCTTCACAGATACGCAGTATTTT. Its translation: CASSLLVRFTDTQYF.

The J gene is TRBJ1-6, the V gene TRBV29-1; D possibly corresponds to TRBD1 (6 bases). CDR1 is SQVTM, CDR2 ANQGSEA, per germline. V lost 4 bases and J lost 0, with 19 bases in between. The CDR3 runs 18 residues. In nucleotides, the CDR3 is TGCAGCGTTGGGCCCCGGGACACCAAAAGCTCCTATAATTCACCCCTCCACTTT. This translates into CSVGPRDTKSSYNSPLHF.

This chain uses TRBV6-5 with TRBJ1-2, with a possible D match to TRBD1 (6 bases). With 0 bases removed from V and 3 bases from J, the gap between germline ends came to 11 bases. The germline V gene encodes CDR1 MNHEY and CDR2 SVGAGI. CDR3 length: 15 amino acids. The CDR3 coding sequence is TGTGCCAGCAGTTACTCTGTACAGGGCTACTATGGCTACACCTTC. It encodes CASSYSVQGYYGYTF.

V usage is TRBV7-9 and J usage is TRBJ1-2; 8 nucleotides agree with TRBD1. The germline CDR1 and CDR2 sequences are SEHNR and FQNEAQ (reference sequence). V shed 5 bases, J shed 6 bases, and the junction held 8 bases outside the gene matches. The CDR3 extends over 14 amino acids. In DNA, the CDR3 is TGTGCCAGCAGCCCGGACAGGGCAGCCCATGGCTACACCTTC. It specifies CASSPDRAAHGYTF.

The chain carries TRBV6-2 or TRBV6-3 and TRBJ1-2; D is uncertain. The CDR3 runs 12 residues. Trimming stripped 2 bases from V and 5 bases from J, with 6 bases between. The germline gives CDR1 MNHEY, CDR2 SVGEGT. CDR3 coding DNA: TGTGCCAGCAGTTACGAGAGATATGGCTACACCTTC. It specifies CASSYERYGYTF.

This chain uses TRBV15 with TRBJ2-5; D possibly corresponds to TRBD1 (6 bases). Trimming shortened V by 0 bases and J by 7 bases, and 24 bases separated the two germline ends. CDR1 is LNHNV, CDR2 YYDKDF, per germline (reference sequence). The CDR3 consists of 18 residues. The CDR3 loop is CATSRENIRGPRKGTQYF. The CDR3 region has the DNA TGTGCCACCAGCAGAGAAAACATCAGGGGCCCTCGAAAAGGGACCCAGTACTTC.

This chain connects TRBV28 to TRBJ1-5; D may be TRBD1 (5 bases). The length of the CDR3 is 13 residues. Germline-derived CDR1 and CDR2 are MDHEN and SYDVKM. V was cut by 5 bases and J by 6 bases, with 11 bases left in between. The CDR3: CASSPQGGQPQHF. The CDR3 coding sequence is TGTGCCAGCAGTCCTCAGGGTGGTCAGCCCCAGCATTTT.

The CDR3 nucleotides read TGCGCCAGCAGCCCACAACAGGGGACAGATACGCAGTATTTT. This codes for CASSPQQGTDTQYF. The rearrangement joins TRBV4-3 to TRBJ2-3; 7 bases agree with TRBD1. The junction had 4 bases not matched to a gene; V was cut back by 4 bases and J by 3 bases. CDR1 LGHNA and CDR2 YSLEER come from the germline V gene. The CDR3 covers 14 residues.

The chain has TRBV5-4 and TRBJ2-4; 7 bases line up with TRBD1. The CDR3 loop spans 15 amino acids. Germline lookup yields CDR1 SGHNT and CDR2 YYREEE (reference sequence). Trimming removed 5 bases from V and 2 bases from J; junction bases left unmatched: 7. CDR3 region: CASSLGGPSKNIQYF. CDR3 DNA: TGTGCCAGCAGTTTAGGGGGCCCGTCCAAAAACATTCAGTACTTC.

The rearrangement links TRBV4-2 to TRBJ1-1; D not certain. The CDR3 loop spans 16 amino acids. The germline CDR1 and CDR2 sequences are LGHNA and YNFKEQ. Trimming took 4 bases from V and 0 from J, leaving 15 bases between them. In DNA form, the CDR3 reads TGTGCCAGCAGCCCCTCTTGGGGAGGGTTGAACACTGAAGCTTTCTTT. Translation: CASSPSWGGLNTEAFF.

The chain carries TRBV28 and TRBJ2-7, with a possible D match to TRBD1 (5 bases). The V end lost 8 bases, the J end lost 5 bases, and 22 bases lay between the germline ends. The CDR3 length is 15 residues. Germline V gene lookup returns CDR1 MDHEN and CDR2 SYDVKM. The CDR3 reads CASHLNGRDDHEQYF. The DNA of the CDR3 is TGTGCCAGCCACCTCAACGGCAGGGATGACCACGAGCAGTACTTC.

The chain couples TRBV3-1 (or the pseudogene TRBV3-2) to TRBJ2-1; TRBD2 matches at 13 bases. In germline, CDR1 is LGHDT, CDR2 YNNKEL (reference sequence). Unmatched junction bases numbered 2, after V lost 1 base and J lost 5 bases. This CDR3 has 16 residues. CDR3 in amino acids: CASSQGGLAGNNEQFF. The CDR3, as DNA: TGTGCCAGCAGCCAAGGGGGACTAGCGGGGAACAATGAGCAGTTCTTC.

As regards this clone: Other DNA sequences in the sample encode the same CDR3. This rearrangement joins TRBV30 to TRBJ1-1, with 9 nucleotides matching TRBD1. J gave up 1 base and V 4 bases, and 1 base lay outside the gene matches. The CDR3 has 13 residues. Germline assignment: CDR1 GTSNPN and CDR2 SVGIG (reference sequence). In DNA form, the CDR3 reads TGTGCCTGGACGGGACAGGGGAACACTGAAGCTTTCTTT. Translating gives CAWTGQGNTEAFF.

The V gene is TRBV11-2, the J gene TRBJ2-2; 13 bases agree with TRBD2. The CDR3 extends over 19 amino acids. Germline V gives CDR1 SGHAT, CDR2 FQNNGV. Trimming removed 0 bases from V and 1 base from J; junction bases left unmatched: 5. The CDR3 nucleotides read TGTGCCAGCAGCTTAGAAGGGACTAGCGGGAAACAGAACACCGGGGAGCTGTTTTTT. Encoded protein: CASSLEGTSGKQNTGELFF.

Only a few counts were recorded for this clone. An end of the junction differs from the germline gene, which may be a read error. The rearrangement joins TRBV18 to TRBJ1-6; no clear D gene. The CDR3 extends over 15 amino acids. In germline, CDR1 is KGHSH, CDR2 LQKENI. DNA for the CDR3: TGTGCCACCTCACCGGGGAGAGTGACTAATTCACCCCTCCACTTT. This encodes CATSPGRVTNSPLHF.